These T cell receptor beta chains were read from a single sample in a study of blood T cell repertoires in COVID-19. Assay used: immunoSEQ multiplex PCR; TCRdb lists only in-frame clones, some missing. The sample records roughly 200,000 clones, less than 85% being singletons. The specimen was peripheral blood. All receptors come from a man over 45 who had recovered from COVID-19. The conserved cysteine and the conserved F or W are not part of the CDR3 here. Clone size is stated in some rows and not others, as once, few, many or a class when expanded.

>TRBV24-1|TRBJ2-7|-
ATSDPSSGNYEQY
>TRBV19|TRBJ1-5|-
ASQQGGDNQPQH
>TRBV2|TRBJ1-1|-
ASSKTGTGNTEAF
>TRBV6-5|TRBJ2-7|-
ASNRERASSYEQY
>TRBV5-8|TRBJ2-7|-
ASSLFREQY
>TRBV7-3|TRBJ2-2|-
ASSDTSGRKTGELF
>TRBV20-1|TRBJ2-7|few
SLASSYEQY
>TRBV27|TRBJ1-1|few
ASSLQFVNTEAF
>TRBV5-1|TRBJ2-7|few
ASSRQLLGGSSYEQY
>TRBV6-5|TRBJ1-2|-
ASRASLQGGYT
>TRBV5-6|TRBJ1-2|-
ASSPEGREYEGYT
>TRBV7-9|TRBJ1-4|-
ASRGQGNEKLF
>TRBV4-3|TRBJ1-2|-
ASSLNNLGRGYT
>TRBV25-1|TRBJ1-3|-
ASSEYGGGNTIY
>TRBV18|TRBJ1-2|-
ASSRDSASGYT
>TRBV7-3|TRBJ1-1|-
ASSVTVNTEAF
>TRBV19|TRBJ1-1|-
ASSPTDRAGEAF
>TRBV18|TRBJ2-3|few
ASSPDIPSTDTQY
>TRBV11-2|TRBJ2-2|-
ASSSPQRSNTGELF
>TRBV2|TRBJ2-7|once
ASTTTGGYYEQY
>TRBV15|TRBJ2-5|-
ATSFIAGGGETQY
>TRBV5-4|TRBJ2-1|-
ASSMDRGPYNEQF
>TRBV6-2/TRBV6-3|TRBJ2-1|-
ASSWDYGNEQF
>TRBV4-2|TRBJ1-3|few
ASSQVGGADGNTIY
>TRBV7-8|TRBJ1-3|-
ASSFGGAGGNTIY
>TRBV6-5|TRBJ1-4|-
ASSYGGVREKLF
>TRBV5-1|TRBJ2-1|-
ASSSTGSGYNEQF
>TRBV27|TRBJ2-1|-
ASSFGRTYNEQF
>TRBV10-3|TRBJ1-1|-
AIGHLGTEAF
>TRBV4-1|TRBJ2-1|-
ASSQGLAGMGEQF
>TRBV5-1|TRBJ2-7|few
ASSFGWSSYEQY
>TRBV7-8|TRBJ2-2|-
ASSAPGQYTGELF
>TRBV2|TRBJ1-1|-
TSRAGGTEAF
>TRBV7-9|TRBJ2-3|-
ASSLTPGLPGSTDTQY
>TRBV7-9|TRBJ1-4|-
ASSLGIVGTENSEKLF
>TRBV7-9|TRBJ2-3|-
ASSLDTGTDTQY
>TRBV6-2/TRBV6-3|TRBJ2-1|-
ASSYPGLAGPISSYNEQF
>TRBV30|TRBJ2-1|-
AWSGLAGSYNEQF
>TRBV2|TRBJ2-3|few
ASSERLAGQDTQY
>TRBV7-9|TRBJ2-7|-
ASSRGLSYEQY
>TRBV24-1|TRBJ2-3|-
ATSDLQTRRGGQY
>TRBV30|TRBJ1-1|-
AWSPGQGDTEAF
>TRBV24-1|TRBJ2-1|-
ATSDGDRGRAYNEQF
>TRBV5-1|TRBJ2-3|-
ASSLAQGTQY
>TRBV4-1|TRBJ1-5|-
ASSPIGKPNQPQH
>TRBV5-1|TRBJ2-1|once
ASSLGLAGADEQF
>TRBV12-3/TRBV12-4|TRBJ1-2|many
ASSTQGAGGYT
>TRBV10-3|TRBJ1-1|-
AISESNRAMDTEAF
>TRBV4-3|TRBJ2-7|-
ASSQEWRQGPYEQY
>TRBV4-1|TRBJ2-1|few
ASSQAWISGNNEQF